These 18 T cell receptor beta chains were sequenced from one sample in a study of CD8+CD57+ T cells in acquired aplastic anemia. The TCR beta profiling, which covered VDJ combination and CDR3 sequence, was carried out using genomic DNA as the template. TCRdb re-derived calls from the reads in MiXCR, one entry per CDR3 protein. The table has some 180,000 distinct CDR3 sequences, approximately 49% seen once. Specimen: sorted CD4+, CD8+, or CD8+CD57+ T cells (not recorded which) from PBMCs. These receptors were collected from a human donor in good health.

The CDR3 region is CSARAGQGVTEAFF. In DNA, the CDR3 is TGCAGTGCTAGGGCCGGACAGGGAGTCACTGAAGCTTTCTTT. The chain employs TRBV20-1 and TRBJ1-1, with 8 bases lining up with TRBD1. The ends lost 3 bases at V and 4 bases at J; junction bases unmatched: 7. The CDR3 covers 14 residues. The germline V gene encodes CDR1 DFQATT and CDR2 SNEGSKA (reference sequence).

The gene calls are TRBV15 and TRBJ2-3; the D is unclear. The CDR3 sequence is 12 residues long. V was cut by 6 bases and J by 2 bases, with 6 bases left in between. CDR1 and CDR2 from the germline V gene are LNHNV and YYDKDF (reference sequence). CDR3 bases: TGTGCCACCAGGCAATCCACAGATACGCAGTATTTT. The encoded protein is CATRQSTDTQYF.

Points on this clonotype: This sequence may be a read error, since a much larger clone differs from it by one base. The chain links TRBV12-3 or TRBV12-4 to TRBJ2-3; perhaps TRBD2 as D (6 bases). The CDR3 spans 16 residues. CDR3 bases: TGTACCAGCAGTGTGCGGGCTAGCGCGAGGACAGATACGCAGTATTTT. Protein sequence: CTSSVRASARTDTQYF.

The V and J genes are TRBV5-6 and TRBJ2-7; D unresolved. The CDR3 covers 14 residues. V lost 0 bases, J lost 2 bases, and 9 bases lay in between. The germline V gene has CDR1 SGHDT and CDR2 YYEEEE. CDR3 DNA: TGTGCCAGCAGCTTGGACGCGGATACCTACGAGCAGTACTTC. Translated: CASSLDADTYEQYF.

About this clonotype itself: A much larger clone sits a single nucleotide away, making a read error possible. The conserved phenylalanine or tryptophan is not found at the CDR3 terminus, so this likely reflects a read error. The rearrangement links TRBV4-2 to TRBJ2-7; possibly TRBD1 or TRBD2 for D (6 bases each). The CDR3 loop spans 16 amino acids. Germline values: CDR1 LGHNA, CDR2 YNFKEQ. The V end was cut by 0 bases, the J end by 6 bases, with 18 bases between. The CDR3 is CASSQDRGANRGEQYL. The CDR3 nucleotides are TGTGCCAGCAGCCAAGATAGGGGGGCAAACCGAGGCGAGCAGTACCTC.

The sample holds a few counts of this clonotype. This chain connects TRBV6-1 to TRBJ1-2; 7 bases line up with TRBD1. V lost 4 bases to trimming and J lost 0 bases; unmatched junction nucleotides: 5. Germline values: CDR1 MNHNS, CDR2 SASEGT. This CDR3 has 15 amino acids. The CDR3 spells CASSGRQGTNYGYTF. The CDR3 nucleotides read TGTGCCAGCAGTGGCCGACAGGGTACTAACTATGGCTACACCTTC.

To note about this clonotype: Compared with germline, one end of the junction differs, possibly owing to a read error. This chain links TRBV6-1 with TRBJ2-5; TRBD2 agrees at 8 bases. CDR1 and CDR2 from the germline V gene are MNHNS and SASEGT. The CDR3 runs to 14 residues. The CDR3 spells CAISKAGDWETQYF. DNA of the CDR3: TGTGCCATCAGTAAAGCGGGAGATTGGGAGACCCAGTACTTC.

The chain has TRBV2 and TRBJ1-5, with a weak D call TRBD1 (5 bases). The CDR3 is made up of 12 amino acids. V lost 1 base to trimming and J lost 8 bases, with 6 bases between them. Germline V gene data show CDR1 as SNHLY and CDR2 as FYNNEI. The chain's CDR3 is CASSEVREPQHF. DNA of the CDR3: TGTGCCAGCAGTGAAGTCAGGGAGCCCCAGCATTTT. Drawing the rest from reference TRBV2 and TRBJ1-5, the complete variable domain is EPEVTQTPSHQVTQMGQEVILRCVPISNHLYFYWYRQILGQKVEFLVSFYNNEISEKSEIFDDQFSVERPDGSNFTLKIRSTKLEDSAMYFCASSEVREPQHFGDGTRLSIL.

This clonotype was counted ten times or more. The V call is TRBV12-3 or TRBV12-4, the J call TRBJ2-5, with D possibly being TRBD2 (6 bases). V lost 0 bases to trimming and J lost 2 bases, with 10 bases between them. The CDR3 runs 15 residues. Here the CDR3 DNA reads TGTGCCAGCAGTTTAGCGGGTAGCGGACAAGAGACCCAGTACTTC. It codes for CASSLAGSGQETQYF.

This clonotype was counted at least ten times. The chain employs TRBV4-1 and TRBJ2-5, with 11 bases matching TRBD2. V was clipped by 1 base and J by 4 bases; unmatched bases: 5. Germline CDR1 and CDR2: MGHRA and YSYEKL. The CDR3 is 16 amino acids. The CDR3 spells CASSQVALAGVETQYF. Here the CDR3 DNA reads TGCGCCAGCAGCCAAGTGGCACTAGCGGGAGTAGAGACCCAGTACTTC.

This chain joins TRBV19 and TRBJ1-5; D is possibly TRBD1 (5 bases). Germline V gives CDR1 LNHDA, CDR2 SQIVND (reference sequence). The CDR3 covers 14 residues. Trimming shortened V by 3 bases and J by 7 bases, and 13 bases separated the two germline ends. The CDR3 bases are TGTGCCAGTAGTATCGGCCCAGGGAAACAGCCCCAGCATTTT. Its protein is CASSIGPGKQPQHF.

The V and J genes are TRBV4-1 and TRBJ2-7; no definite D call. The CDR3 has 14 residues. CDR1 and CDR2 from the germline V gene are MGHRA and YSYEKL. V was shortened by 1 base and J by 2 bases, with 9 bases between the two germline ends. CDR3 DNA sequence: TGCGCCAGCAGCCAAGGTCTGGACCCCTACGAGCAGTACTTC. This sequence encodes CASSQGLDPYEQYF.

Many counts were recorded for this clonotype. V is TRBV20-1 and J is TRBJ2-5; 7 nucleotides match TRBD1. Trimming removed 0 bases from V and 4 bases from J; junction bases left unmatched: 8. CDR1 DFQATT and CDR2 SNEGSKA come from the germline V gene (reference sequence). This CDR3 region has 15 residues. The CDR3 loop is CSARDLRRGTETQYF. CDR3 DNA: TGCAGTGCTAGAGATCTTCGCAGGGGGACAGAGACCCAGTACTTC.

In this sample, this clonotype turned up a few times. The chain is built from TRBV5-1 and TRBJ2-5; 7 nucleotides agree with TRBD2. Germline V CDR1 and CDR2: SGHRS, YFSETQ. V gave up 4 bases and J gave up 2 bases; unmatched junction bases: 17. This CDR3 comprises 18 residues. CDR3 coding DNA: TGCGCCAGCAGCCCAAGGGGACTTACGGGGGGAATTCAAGAGACCCAGTACTTC. It specifies CASSPRGLTGGIQETQYF.

V is TRBV15 and J is TRBJ2-6, with D perhaps TRBD1 (5 bases). V gave up 1 base and J gave up 0 bases, with 10 bases separating them. CDR1 LNHNV and CDR2 YYDKDF come from the germline V gene (reference sequence). This CDR3 has 17 residues. CDR3 sequence: CATSRADSASGANVLTF. CDR3 nucleotide sequence: TGTGCCACCAGCAGAGCCGACAGTGCCTCTGGGGCCAACGTCCTGACTTTC.

The DNA of the CDR3 is TGTGCCAGCAGCCGGACAGCTCAAGAGACCCAGTACTTC. Its protein is CASSRTAQETQYF. The chain carries TRBV7-9 and TRBJ2-5; weak D call: TRBD1 (6 bases). This CDR3 is 13 amino acids long. The germline V gene encodes CDR1 SEHNR and CDR2 FQNEAQ (reference sequence). Trimming removed 5 bases from V and 2 bases from J, with 9 bases in between.

This clonotype was detected ten times or more. V is TRBV20-1 and J is TRBJ2-7; 13 bases match TRBD2. This CDR3 is built from 16 residues. V shed 5 bases, J shed 9 bases, and the junction held 16 bases outside the gene matches. In germline, CDR1 is DFQATT, CDR2 SNEGSKA (reference sequence). The CDR3 protein is CSALSGTSGKRAVQYF. In nucleotides, the CDR3 is TGCAGTGCTCTAAGCGGGACTAGCGGGAAAAGAGCCGTGCAGTACTTC.

The chain combines TRBV20-1 with TRBJ2-3, with TRBD1 as a possible D gene (5 bases). The CDR3 has 14 amino acids. Deletions cut 2 bases from V and 0 bases from J, with 9 bases between. Germline assignment: CDR1 DFQATT and CDR2 SNEGSKA (reference sequence). CDR3 in DNA: TGCAGTGCTAGATGGGCAGGGAGCACAGATACGCAGTATTTT. This translates into CSARWAGSTDTQYF.